This T cell receptor beta chain was sequenced in a study of cytomegalovirus exposure and HLA in healthy donors. Sequencing used immunoSEQ multiplex PCR; TCRdb keeps in-frame clones, though not all of them. The sample has 55,000 to 75,000 clones, roughly nine tenths seen once; the top ten hold around 3%. Findings of the study overall: Many donors shared some public TCRs, even though most TCR sequences were rare. Confirmation was obtained in vitro that a few CMV-associated chains are specific for CMV antigens. Some TCR beta chains (roughly 150 of them) were listed as cytomegalovirus-associated.

Concerning this clone itself: What it binds is not known.

Germline V gives CDR1 ENHRY, CDR2 SYGVKD. V was clipped by 10 bases and J by 7 bases; unmatched bases: 10. The CDR3 is made up of 13 amino acids. The V and J genes are TRBV10-3 and TRBJ2-1, with TRBD2 matching 7 bases. The sequence was obtained from a man aged 18 to 30 in good health and CMV-seronegative. Source material: PBMCs. The CDR3 loop reads CATGEGLANEQFF. CDR3 in DNA: TGTGCCACCGGGGAGGGCCTGGCAAATGAGCAGTTCTTC.